This T cell receptor (beta chain) was sequenced in a study of blood T cells in healthy people across ages. Primed by a sample-barcoded 5' primer and a J-beta primer mix, a second PCR proceeded for about 6 to 11 cycles. TCRdb redid the calling of the 5' RACE reads with MiXCR, one entry per CDR3 protein. In the table there are 800,000 to 950,000 distinct CDR3 sequences, under 35% of which are singletons. CDR1 is SGHTA and CDR2 is FQGNSA in the germline V gene. The V gene end was trimmed by 6 bases and the J gene end by 2 bases; junction bases not matched to a gene: 4. The CDR3 covers 15 residues. A further study also used this sample, focusing on T cells of mothers and their children. That work contributes: The authors detected no persistent microchimeric T cell clones.

The chain employs TRBV7-2 and TRBJ1-5, with 10 nucleotides matching TRBD1. The sample comprised blood. This clonotype originated in a woman in her forties in good health. The CDR3 DNA reads as TGTGCCAGCAGATCCGGGACAGGGGGCAATCAGCCCCAGCATTTT. Its protein product is CASRSGTGGNQPQHF.